Included here is one TCR beta chain sequence, with context. The antigen remains undetermined. The data are from a study of STAT5B mutations in CD4+ large granular lymphocyte leukemia. Study in general: Among healthy controls, a particular HLA allele went with more CDR3 'QG' motifs. Overall study results and limits: No patients shared main leukemic clonotypes, though about 24% appeared at low frequency elsewhere. 8/27 top patient clones versus 2/35 control clones were TRBV06-family.

Deletions cut 7 bases from V and 0 bases from J, with 13 bases between. The CDR3 covers 15 residues. Germline CDR1 is MNHEY and CDR2 is SVGAGI. The method was immunoSEQ multiplex PCR; TCRdb's version includes in-frame clones alone and lacks a portion of them. Altogether some 33,000 clones are present, roughly 74% being singletons, with the ten largest covering 0.29%. The TCR originated in a human donor in good health. V is TRBV6-5 and J is TRBJ1-3, with D tentatively TRBD1 (6 bases). The sample taken for sequencing was CD4+ T cells from blood buffy coats. The CDR3 is CASTRDTFSGNTIYF. The CDR3 region has the DNA TGTGCCAGCACCCGGGACACCTTCTCTGGAAACACCATATATTTT.